The clone carrying this T cell receptor beta chain was seen only once. Data came from immunoSEQ multiplex PCR; TCRdb stores just in-frame clones and leaves some out. This repertoire shows over 400,000 clones, roughly 89% found once; its top ten account for 7.8%. This record comes from a study of blood T cell repertoires in COVID-19. Germline CDR1 LNHDA, CDR2 SQIVND (reference sequence). Trimming removed 5 bases from V and 10 bases from J; junction bases left unmatched: 10. The CDR3 has 14 residues. The V gene is TRBV19, the J gene TRBJ2-1; TRBD1 agrees at 8 bases. The source of this sequence is a woman between 45 and 65 years old with COVID-19, enrolled during active disease. The specimen was peripheral blood. The CDR3 DNA reads TGTGCCAGTAGTTCGCCAGACAGGGGATTGGAGCAGTTCTTC. Amino acid sequence: CASSSPDRGLEQFF.